These T cell receptor beta chains were read from a single sample in a study of human T cells and chemical hapten exposure. TCRdb reprocessed the RACE reads with MiXCR, giving one entry per CDR3 protein. The repertoire holds under 100,000 distinct CDR3 sequences, with about 9% as singletons. The sequencing here drew on whole blood, taken in connection with sensitization to the hapten diphenylcyclopropenone (DPC). These receptors originate from a man aged 40-49 years with alopecia areata. Some clones in this sample may be carry-over from other donors' samples. Both conserved end residues are part of each CDR3. D genes are given only for firm matches. Some rows have no size entry. The others give once, few or many, or a class for an expanded clone.

clone size	CDR3 length	V gene	J gene	D gene	CDR3 protein	CDR3 DNA
few	15	TRBV29-1	TRBJ2-3	TRBD2	CSAGGLAGKTDTQYF	TGCAGCGCCGGGGGGCTAGCGGGCAAGACAGATACGCAGTATTTT
many	15	TRBV7-7	TRBJ2-1	NA	CASSRDSGTHNEQFF	TGTGCTAGCAGCCGCGATAGCGGTACCCACAATGAGCAGTTCTTC
NA	18	TRBV7-2	TRBJ2-3	TRBD1	CASSLLGPRTGGVDTQYF	TGTGCCAGCAGCTTATTAGGTCCGCGGACAGGGGGTGTAGATACGCAGTATTTT
many	15	TRBV3-1	TRBJ1-1	TRBD1	CASSPSGTANTEAFF	TGTGCCAGCAGCCCTTCCGGGACAGCGAACACTGAAGCTTTCTTT
many	14	TRBV3-1	TRBJ2-7	TRBD2	CASSHSGRDYEQYF	TGTGCCAGCAGCCATAGCGGGAGAGACTACGAGCAGTACTTC
many	15	TRBV7-9	TRBJ2-1	TRBD2	CASSDSGRAYNEQFF	TGTGCCAGCAGCGATAGCGGGAGGGCCTACAATGAGCAGTTCTTC
few	14	TRBV7-8	TRBJ2-3	NA	CASSLGTSTDTQYF	TGTGCCAGCAGCCTGGGGACTTCCACAGATACGCAGTATTTT
NA	15	TRBV7-7	TRBJ2-2	TRBD1	CASSLRQGNTGELFF	TGTGCTAGCAGCTTAAGACAGGGGAACACCGGGGAGCTGTTTTTT
NA	16	TRBV9	TRBJ2-4	TRBD2	CASSVGLAGGRDIQYF	TGTGCCAGCAGCGTAGGGCTAGCGGGAGGACGAGACATTCAGTACTTC
many	16	TRBV6-1	TRBJ1-5	TRBD1	CASSEQGAYGNQPQHF	TGTGCCAGCAGTGAACAGGGGGCGTATGGCAATCAGCCCCAGCATTTT
few	13	TRBV29-1	TRBJ2-5	NA	CSADDGGGETQYF	TGCAGCGCCGACGATGGGGGCGGGGAGACCCAGTACTTC
many	12	TRBV7-9	TRBJ2-7	NA	CASSLNSYEQYF	TGTGCCAGCAGCTTAAACTCCTACGAGCAGTACTTC
few	17	TRBV5-1	TRBJ2-2	NA	CASSSWGVSLNTGELFF	TGCGCCAGCAGCTCCTGGGGGGTCAGCCTGAACACCGGGGAGCTGTTTTTT
few	13	TRBV25-1	TRBJ2-7	NA	CASSLPGGDEQYF	TGTGCCAGCAGCCTACCAGGAGGTGACGAGCAGTACTTC
NA	15	TRBV12-3/TRBV12-4	TRBJ1-1	TRBD1	CASSIPQGASTEAFF	TGTGCCAGCAGTATACCACAGGGGGCGAGTACTGAAGCTTTCTTT
NA	13	TRBV20-1	TRBJ2-1	TRBD2	CSARREGYNEQFF	TGCAGTGCTCGGCGGGAGGGCTACAATGAGCAGTTCTTC
many	12	TRBV6-6	TRBJ1-5	NA	CASSYVSQPQHF	TGTGCCAGCAGTTACGTCTCTCAGCCCCAGCATTTT
NA	17	TRBV24-1	TRBJ2-3	TRBD2	CATSDFATSMGTDTQYF	TGTGCCACCAGTGATTTTGCGACTAGCATGGGCACAGATACGCAGTATTTT
few	14	TRBV2	TRBJ2-1	NA	CASRGDLSYNEQFF	TGTGCCAGCAGGGGAGATCTATCCTACAATGAGCAGTTCTTC
many	15	TRBV11-2	TRBJ1-1	NA	CASSLDLGAAVWAFF	TGTGCCAGCAGCTTAGATCTGGGGGCCGCAGTGTGGGCTTTCTTT
few	11	TRBV28	TRBJ2-1	NA	CASSYYNEQFF	TGTGCCAGCAGTTATTACAATGAGCAGTTCTTC
many	17	TRBV27	TRBJ1-4	TRBD1	CASRGTGGFNTNEKLFF	TGTGCCAGCAGGGGGACAGGGGGCTTTAATACTAATGAAAAACTGTTTTTT
NA	20	TRBV12-3/TRBV12-4	TRBJ2-3	TRBD1	CASSLVRRDRPTTSTDTQYF	TGTGCCAGCAGTTTGGTGCGACGGGACAGGCCAACCACTAGCACAGATACGCAGTATTTT
many	16	TRBV27	TRBJ2-4	NA	CASSPGQILAKNIQYF	TGTGCCAGCAGCCCCGGACAGATTTTAGCCAAAAACATTCAGTACTTC
NA	16	TRBV7-3	TRBJ1-1	TRBD1	CASSSNQAGGIAEAFF	TGTGCCAGCAGCTCAAACCAGGCAGGGGGGATAGCTGAAGCTTTCTTT
many	10	TRBV29-1	TRBJ2-5	NA	CSVYQETQYF	TGCAGCGTCTACCAAGAGACCCAGTACTTC
once	13	TRBV6-5	TRBJ2-3	NA	CALSPGGTDTQYF	TGTGCCCTTTCCCCGGGGGGCACAGATACGCAGTATTTT
many	14	TRBV19	TRBJ1-2	TRBD1	CASSPTGATYGYTF	TGTGCCAGTAGCCCGACAGGGGCAACCTATGGCTACACCTTC
NA	15	TRBV29-1	TRBJ2-2	NA	CSVGQAQIGTGELFF	TGCAGCGTTGGACAGGCCCAAATTGGGACCGGGGAGCTGTTTTTT
many	11	TRBV6-2/TRBV6-3	TRBJ2-5	NA	CASSWSETQYF	TGTGCCAGCAGTTGGTCAGAGACCCAGTACTTC
NA	17	TRBV6-5	TRBJ2-5	TRBD2	CASSSPVLAGGSIAQYF	TGTGCCAGCAGTTCCCCCGTTCTAGCGGGTGGTTCAATTGCCCAGTACTTC
NA	16	TRBV10-3	TRBJ2-3	TRBD2	CAISEPQAAGADTQYF	TGTGCCATCAGTGAACCACAGGCGGCGGGGGCAGATACGCAGTATTTT
many	12	TRBV6-5	TRBJ1-2	NA	CASSWGTYGYTF	TGTGCCAGCAGTTGGGGGACCTATGGCTACACCTTC
NA	14	TRBV5-4	TRBJ2-5	TRBD2	CASSWTSGSETQYF	TGTGCCAGCAGCTGGACTAGCGGGAGCGAGACCCAGTACTTC
few	18	TRBV6-5	TRBJ1-1	NA	CASSYFVYRGVHGSEAFF	TGTGCCAGCAGTTATTTTGTATACAGAGGTGTTCATGGCTCTGAAGCTTTCTTT
NA	19	TRBV12-3/TRBV12-4	TRBJ2-5	TRBD2	CASSTRTGTSGRSGETQYF	TGTGCCAGCAGTACCCGGACCGGGACTAGCGGGAGATCGGGAGAGACCCAGTACTTC
many	14	TRBV6-2/TRBV6-3	TRBJ2-3	TRBD2	CASRGLAGVDTQYF	TGTGCCAGCAGGGGACTAGCGGGAGTCGATACGCAGTATTTT
many	12	TRBV29-1	TRBJ1-5	TRBD1	CSVVTGNQPQHF	TGCAGCGTTGTGACAGGGAATCAGCCCCAGCATTTT
NA	17	TRBV18	TRBJ2-3	TRBD2	CASSPRLAGVATDTQYF	TGTGCCAGCTCACCACGACTAGCGGGAGTAGCGACAGATACGCAGTATTTT
NA	14	TRBV29-1	TRBJ1-1	NA	CSVEDPRRGAEAFF	TGCAGCGTTGAAGATCCTCGGCGGGGGGCGGAAGCTTTCTTT
few	16	TRBV12-3/TRBV12-4	TRBJ1-4	NA	CASSFAGAAGNEKLFF	TGTGCCAGCAGTTTTGCAGGGGCTGCGGGTAATGAAAAACTGTTTTTT
few	13	TRBV3-1	TRBJ2-7	NA	CASSQRQVYEQYF	TGTGCCAGCAGCCAAAGACAGGTCTACGAGCAGTACTTC
few	14	TRBV14	TRBJ2-5	NA	CASSQDGGRETQYF	TGTGCCAGCAGCCAAGACGGGGGCCGAGAGACCCAGTACTTC
NA	11	TRBV29-1	TRBJ1-1	NA	CSPEGDPEAFF	TGCAGCCCGGAGGGGGACCCTGAAGCTTTCTTT
NA	14	TRBV6-2/TRBV6-3	TRBJ2-3	NA	CASSLQLAADTQYF	TGTGCCAGCAGTCTGCAACTAGCAGCAGATACGCAGTATTTT
NA	14	TRBV5-1	TRBJ1-4	NA	CASSLVAEGEKLFF	TGCGCCAGCAGCTTGGTGGCGGAAGGAGAAAAACTGTTTTTT
few	14	TRBV29-1	TRBJ2-3	NA	CSFRLRASTDTQYF	TGCAGCTTCCGACTGAGGGCTAGCACAGATACGCAGTATTTT